The 19 T cell receptor beta chains in this list originate from one sample, sequenced in a study of blood T cell repertoires in COVID-19. Sequencing was performed with immunoSEQ multiplex PCR; in TCRdb, only in-frame clones are kept and a portion is missing. This sample has approximately 400,000 clones; approximately 80% occur once, and the top ten carry roughly 1.1%. The sequencing input was peripheral blood. Receptors were obtained from a human donor with acute or convalescent COVID-19. The donor label of this sample is uncertain.

The chain uses TRBV19 and TRBJ1-6; 7 bases align to TRBD1. The junction had 6 bases not matched to a gene; V was cut back by 9 bases and J by 7 bases. Germline-derived CDR1 and CDR2 are LNHDA and SQIVND (reference sequence). This CDR3 comprises 13 residues. CDR3 region: CASSGQQNSPLHF. As DNA, the CDR3 is TGTGCCAGCTCGGGACAGCAAAATTCACCCCTCCACTTT.

The rearrangement joins TRBV6-2 or TRBV6-3 to TRBJ1-2; perhaps TRBD1 as D (5 bases). Germline V gene data show CDR1 as MNHEY and CDR2 as SVGEGT. The CDR3 extends over 15 amino acids. Deletions cut 5 bases from V and 2 bases from J, with 15 bases between. The CDR3 here is CASSSAGRQNYGYTF. CDR3 DNA sequence: TGTGCCAGCAGTAGCGCGGGACGCCAAAACTATGGCTACACCTTC.

This rearrangement joins TRBV7-8 to TRBJ1-6; 8 nucleotides line up with TRBD1. The CDR3 length is 16 residues. V gave up 1 base and J gave up 6 bases; unmatched junction bases: 5. Looked up from germline, CDR1 is SGHVS and CDR2 is FQNEAQ. CDR3: CASSLGPTGVNSPLHF. The CDR3 DNA follows: TGTGCCAGCAGCTTAGGGCCGACAGGGGTTAATTCACCCCTCCACTTT.

The rearrangement joins TRBV13 to TRBJ2-5; 11 positions match TRBD2. CDR3 length equals 15 residues. Germline assignment: CDR1 PRHDT and CDR2 FYEKMQ (reference sequence). V lost 2 bases, J lost 5 bases, and 4 bases stayed unmatched. CDR3 in amino acids: CASSLRASGRETQYF. The CDR3 DNA reads as TGTGCCAGCAGCTTACGGGCTAGCGGGAGGGAGACCCAGTACTTC.

This clone was picked up one time. This rearrangement joins TRBV3-1 (or the pseudogene TRBV3-2) to TRBJ1-2, with 8 bases identical to TRBD1. This CDR3 region has 14 residues. Germline V CDR1 and CDR2: LGHDT, YNNKEL (reference sequence). V was clipped by 4 bases and J by 6 bases; unmatched bases: 7. In DNA form, the CDR3 reads TGTGCCAGCAGCCTCGCGCAGGGGGCGGATGGCTACACCTTC. Translation: CASSLAQGADGYTF.

This clone was picked up many times. The chain combines TRBV6-2 or TRBV6-3 with TRBJ1-6, with D uncertain. V was clipped by 6 bases and J by 0 bases, with 12 bases between them. The CDR3 loop spans 16 amino acids. Looked up from germline, CDR1 is MNHEY and CDR2 is SVGEGT. Here the CDR3 DNA reads TGTGCCAGCAGCTCCGACTGGAGCTCCTATAATTCACCCCTCCACTTT. Translating it yields CASSSDWSSYNSPLHF.

This chain connects TRBV19 to TRBJ2-1; 11 bases are a match to TRBD1. This CDR3 is 14 amino acids long. Germline CDR1 reads LNHDA; CDR2 reads SQIVND (reference sequence). V lost 4 bases and J lost 7; bases outside the gene matches: 3. This chain's CDR3 is CASSRTGGTNEQFF. In DNA form, the CDR3 reads TGTGCCAGTAGTAGGACAGGGGGCACGAATGAGCAGTTCTTC. Combining the CDR3 with reference TRBV19 and TRBJ2-1 gives the whole variable domain DGGITQSPKYLFRKEGQNVTLSCEQNLNHDAMYWYRQDPGQGLRLIYYSQIVNDFQKGDIAEGYSVSREKKESFPLTVTSAQKNPTAFYLCASSRTGGTNEQFFGPGTRLTVL.

Concerning this clone itself: A much larger clone lies a single base off, so this may be a read error. The rearrangement joins TRBV12-3 or TRBV12-4 to TRBJ1-1; D possibly corresponds to TRBD1 (6 bases). Trimming took off 5 bases at V and 1 base at J, with 8 bases between the two ends. The CDR3 sequence is 13 residues long. DNA of the CDR3: TGTGCCAGCAGTCGGACAGCGAACACTGAAGCTTTCTTT. This gives the protein CASSRTANTEAFF.

The chain combines TRBV5-4 with TRBJ2-7; 8 bases agree with TRBD2. CDR1 and CDR2 from the germline V gene are SGHNT and YYREEE (reference sequence). The CDR3 is 15 amino acids. V was clipped by 1 base and J by 2 bases; unmatched bases: 5. CDR3 sequence reads: CASSLSREGPYEQYF. The CDR3 DNA sequence: TGTGCCAGCAGCTTGTCCCGGGAGGGCCCCTACGAGCAGTACTTC.

The J gene is TRBJ1-1, the V gene TRBV6-5; D not certain. Germline-derived CDR1 and CDR2 are MNHEY and SVGAGI. This CDR3 comprises 12 residues. V was cut by 6 bases and J by 10 bases, with 15 bases left in between. CDR3 region: CASSVGGSGAFF. DNA of the CDR3: TGTGCCAGCAGCGTCGGAGGTAGCGGAGCTTTCTTT.

The chain recombines TRBV28 with TRBJ1-2, with 7 bases fitting TRBD1. From germline, CDR1 is MDHEN and CDR2 SYDVKM. This CDR3 has 14 residues. With V trimmed by 3 bases and J by 6 bases, 7 bases remained unmatched. The CDR3 protein is CASSFLGQRNGYTF. The CDR3 coding sequence is TGTGCCAGCAGTTTCCTGGGACAGAGAAATGGCTACACCTTC.

On this clone: Other DNA sequences from this sample encode an identical CDR3 as well. The CDR3 DNA reads TGTGCCACCAGCAGAGATGTAGCGGGCACAGATACGCAGTATTTT. It yields the protein CATSRDVAGTDTQYF. The chain couples TRBV15 to TRBJ2-3; maybe TRBD2 (6 bases). The CDR3 has 15 amino acids. V was cut by 0 bases and J by 1 base, with 8 bases left in between. Germline V gene sequence: CDR1 LNHNV, CDR2 YYDKDF (reference sequence).

The chain uses TRBV18 and TRBJ2-1, with TRBD2 identical over 7 bases. This CDR3 has 16 amino acids. The ends lost 2 bases at V and 7 bases at J; junction bases unmatched: 11. Germline-derived CDR1 and CDR2 are KGHSH and LQKENI. This chain's CDR3 is CASSPIGSSGLNEQFF. The CDR3 nucleotides are TGTGCCAGCTCACCAATCGGGTCTAGCGGACTTAATGAGCAGTTCTTC.

This clone was seen only a few times. This chain joins TRBV27 and TRBJ1-4; D remains ambiguous. V was shortened by 10 bases and J by 3 bases, with 9 bases between the two germline ends. The germline CDR1 and CDR2 sequences are MNHEY and SMNVEV (reference sequence). CDR3 size: 12 residues. The CDR3 DNA reads TGTGCCAAGCCCCTTTCTAATGAAAAACTGTTTTTT. This gives the protein CAKPLSNEKLFF.

The chain recombines TRBV9 with TRBJ1-2; no definite D call. V lost 4 bases and J lost 0, with 10 bases in between. This CDR3 has 14 residues. Looked up from germline, CDR1 is SGDLS and CDR2 is YYNGEE. For the CDR3, the DNA is TGTGCCAGCAGCTTATCCGGGGCTAACTATGGCTACACCTTC. This codes for CASSLSGANYGYTF.

The V gene is TRBV30, the J gene TRBJ2-1, with 10 bases that match TRBD2. The V segment lost 4 bases and the J segment 1 base; nucleotides outside the gene matches: 4. There are 15 residues in the CDR3. Germline CDR1 GTSNPN, CDR2 SVGIG (reference sequence). CDR3 coding DNA: TGTGCCTGGACTAGCGGGAGTGGATCCTACAATGAGCAGTTCTTC. Its translation is CAWTSGSGSYNEQFF.

This clone was counted only a few times. The V call is TRBV18, the J call TRBJ1-1, with 10 bases matching TRBD1. Germline V gene sequence: CDR1 KGHSH, CDR2 LQKENI. V was pared by 3 bases and J by 5 bases, with 9 bases of the junction left unmatched. The CDR3 is 16 amino acids. The CDR3 reads CASSPKTGGGLTEAFF. The CDR3 coding sequence is TGTGCCAGCTCACCCAAGACAGGGGGCGGTTTGACTGAAGCTTTCTTT.

This clone was seen a few times. J is TRBJ2-3 and V is TRBV5-4; possibly TRBD2 for D (5 bases). Trimming stripped 1 base from V and 4 bases from J, with 7 bases between. CDR3 length equals 13 residues. CDR1 SGHNT and CDR2 YYREEE come from the germline V gene (reference sequence). The CDR3 DNA is TGTGCCAGCAGCTTGTCACTAGCAGATACGCAGTATTTT. It translates to CASSLSLADTQYF. The complete variable domain, with remaining parts taken from reference TRBV5-4 and TRBJ2-3, reads ETGVTQSPTHLIKTRGQQVTLRCSSQSGHNTVSWYQQALGQGPQFIFQYYREEENGRGNFPPRFSGLQFPNYSSELNVNALELDDSALYLCASSLSLADTQYFGPGTRLTVL.

This chain connects TRBV7-9 to TRBJ1-4; tentative D call: TRBD1 (6 bases). The V gene's germline CDR1 is SEHNR and CDR2 FQNEAQ (reference sequence). Trimming pared 1 base from V and 5 bases from J, leaving 11 bases between. The CDR3 loop spans 15 amino acids. CDR3 sequence: CASSLEGQPNEKLFF. Here the CDR3 DNA reads TGTGCCAGCAGCTTAGAGGGACAACCAAATGAAAAACTGTTTTTT. The full variable domain, in which reference TRBV7-9 and TRBJ1-4 provide the parts outside the CDR3, is DTGVSQNPRHKITKRGQNVTFRCDPISEHNRLYWYRQTLGQGPEFLTYFQNEAQLEKSRLLSDRFSAERPKGSFSTLEIQRTEQGDSAMYLCASSLEGQPNEKLFFGSGTQLSVL.